This TCR beta chain appears in the sequencing data of a study of cytomegalovirus exposure and HLA in healthy donors. The study's findings and limits: It was likely that a cluster of highly shared sequence variants was a sequencing artifact. A missense DCLRE1C variant was associated with V- and J-gene trimming of TCR beta chains in a later analysis, and an independent cohort replicated the association.

In the case of this clone: Antigen: not known.

Primers: 60 Vbeta forward and 13 Jbeta reverse. As originally analysed: Later work found 80 million to 85 million unique TCR beta chains, with around 10 million shared. Assay used: immunoSEQ multiplex PCR; TCRdb lists only in-frame clones, some missing. V and J calls and clone size come straight from that table; D and trimming were deduced from the DNA. This table has roughly 100,000 clones, roughly 85% appearing once. Sequenced: PBMCs. The receptor was isolated from a man aged 35 to 55 in good health and CMV-seronegative.

The CDR3 loop is CASSLELAGGPLYYNEQFF. The CDR3 DNA reads as TGTGCCAGCAGCTTGGAACTAGCGGGGGGGCCTCTCTACTACAATGAGCAGTTCTTC. The chain uses TRBV5-6 and TRBJ2-1; TRBD2 aligns across 13 bases. The CDR3 length is 19 residues. Germline CDR1 and CDR2: SGHDT and YYEEEE. The trim removed 0 bases at V and 3 bases at J, leaving 9 bases unmatched.